This T cell receptor (beta chain) was identified during a study of shared clonotypes between healthy human individuals. About the study: Three plates were used per donor for CD4 naive, three for CD4 memory, two for CD8 naive and one for CD8 memory. Study outcomes and limitations: Tissues were not sampled, only blood, and their repertoires likely differ.

Trimming cost V 6 bases and J 2 bases; bases outside gene matches: 4. Per germline, CDR1 SEHNR and CDR2 FQNEAQ (reference sequence). The CDR3 is 14 residues long. Comment on this clone: The target antigen is unknown.

Profiling relied on immunoSEQ multiplex PCR, and the TCRdb table lists in-frame clones only, not all of them. The data show around 510,000 clones, approximately 95% seen once. The chain uses TRBV7-9 and TRBJ2-3; 8 positions match TRBD2. The receptor comes from a young woman in good health. The sample consisted of naive CD4+ T cells sorted from blood. Noted subset: CD45RA+ positively selected. Here the CDR3 reads CASRLAEYTDTQYF. The CDR3 DNA reads TGTGCCAGCAGACTAGCGGAGTACACAGATACGCAGTATTTT.